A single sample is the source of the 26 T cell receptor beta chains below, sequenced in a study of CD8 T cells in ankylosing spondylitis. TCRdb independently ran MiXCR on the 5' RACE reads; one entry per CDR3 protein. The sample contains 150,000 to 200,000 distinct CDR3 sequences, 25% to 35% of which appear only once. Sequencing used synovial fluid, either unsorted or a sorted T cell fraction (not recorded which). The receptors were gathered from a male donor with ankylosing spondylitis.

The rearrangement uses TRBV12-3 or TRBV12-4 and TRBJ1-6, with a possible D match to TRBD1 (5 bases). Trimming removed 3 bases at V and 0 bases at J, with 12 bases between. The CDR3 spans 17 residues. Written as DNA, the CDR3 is TGTGCCAGCAGTTTTGGGGGTTCCCGCTCCTATAATTCACCCCTCCACTTT. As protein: CASSFGGSRSYNSPLHF.

The CDR3 region has the DNA TGCAGTGCTAGAGATCTTCAGGGGGCCTATGGCTACACCTTC. The encoded protein is CSARDLQGAYGYTF. V usage is TRBV20-1 and J usage is TRBJ1-2; 8 bases fit TRBD1. Trimming removed 0 bases from V and 4 bases from J; junction bases left unmatched: 4. This CDR3 is built from 14 residues. The germline gives CDR1 DFQATT, CDR2 SNEGSKA (reference sequence).

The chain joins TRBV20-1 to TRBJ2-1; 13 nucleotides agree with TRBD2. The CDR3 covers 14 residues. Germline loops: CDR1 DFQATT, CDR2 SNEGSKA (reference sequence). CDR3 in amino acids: CTVGTSGAYNEQFF. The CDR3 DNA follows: TGCACCGTCGGGACTAGCGGGGCTTACAATGAGCAGTTCTTC.

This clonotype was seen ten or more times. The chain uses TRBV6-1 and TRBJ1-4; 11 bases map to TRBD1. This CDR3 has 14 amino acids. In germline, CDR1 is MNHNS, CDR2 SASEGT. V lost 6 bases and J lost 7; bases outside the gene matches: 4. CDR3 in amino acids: CASRFGQGAEKLFF. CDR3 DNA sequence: TGTGCCAGCAGGTTCGGACAGGGGGCTGAAAAACTGTTTTTT.

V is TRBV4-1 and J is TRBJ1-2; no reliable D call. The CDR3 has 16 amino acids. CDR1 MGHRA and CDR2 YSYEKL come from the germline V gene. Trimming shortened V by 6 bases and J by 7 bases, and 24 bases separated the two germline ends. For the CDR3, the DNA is TGCGCCAGCAGACCCGGGAGAGGGCTCGAGAAATCTGGCTACACCTTC. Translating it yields CASRPGRGLEKSGYTF.

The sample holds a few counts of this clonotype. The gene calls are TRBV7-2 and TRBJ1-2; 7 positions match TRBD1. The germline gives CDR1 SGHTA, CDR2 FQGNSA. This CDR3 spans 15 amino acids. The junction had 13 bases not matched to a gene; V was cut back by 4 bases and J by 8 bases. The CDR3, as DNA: TGTGCCAGCAGCTCACAGGGGAATCGCGTCGTCGGCTACACCTTC. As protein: CASSSQGNRVVGYTF. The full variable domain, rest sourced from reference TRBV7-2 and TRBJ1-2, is GAGVSQSPSNKVTEKGKDVELRCDPISGHTALYWYRQSLGQGLEFLIYFQGNSAPDKSGLPSDRFSAERTGGSVSTLTIQRTQQEDSAVYLCASSSQGNRVVGYTFGSGTRLTVV.

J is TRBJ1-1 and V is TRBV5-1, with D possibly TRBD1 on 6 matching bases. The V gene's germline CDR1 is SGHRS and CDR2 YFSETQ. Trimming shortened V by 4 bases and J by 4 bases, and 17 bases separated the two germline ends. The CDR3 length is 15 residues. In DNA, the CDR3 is TGCGCCAGCAGCGCCTTACAGGGTGAGGGCACTGAAGCTTTCTTT. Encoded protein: CASSALQGEGTEAFF. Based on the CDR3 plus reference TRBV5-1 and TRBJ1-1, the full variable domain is KAGVTQTPRYLIKTRGQQVTLSCSPISGHRSVSWYQQTPGQGLQFLFEYFSETQRNKGNFPGRFSGRQFSNSRSEMNVSTLELGDSALYLCASSALQGEGTEAFFGQGTRLTVV.

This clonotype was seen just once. The CDR3 region has the DNA TGTGCCAGCAGTTTAGTTGGGATAGTCAATCAGCCCCAGCATTTT. Translating gives CASSLVGIVNQPQHF. The chain combines TRBV28 with TRBJ1-5; D unresolved. In germline, CDR1 is MDHEN, CDR2 SYDVKM. V was pared by 2 bases and J by 3 bases, with 11 bases between. This CDR3 has 15 residues. Drawing the rest from reference TRBV28 and TRBJ1-5, the complete variable domain is DVKVTQSSRYLVKRTGEKVFLECVQDMDHENMFWYRQDPGLGLRLIYFSYDVKMKEKGDIPEGYSVSREKKERFSLILESASTNQTSMYLCASSLVGIVNQPQHFGDGTRLSIL.

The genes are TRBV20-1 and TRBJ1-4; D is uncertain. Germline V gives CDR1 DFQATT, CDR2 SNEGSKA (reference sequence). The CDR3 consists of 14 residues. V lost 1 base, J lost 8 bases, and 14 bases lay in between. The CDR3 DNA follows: TGCAGTGCTAGAGTCCCCGGGGTCGGCGAAAAACTGTTTTTT. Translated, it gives CSARVPGVGEKLFF.

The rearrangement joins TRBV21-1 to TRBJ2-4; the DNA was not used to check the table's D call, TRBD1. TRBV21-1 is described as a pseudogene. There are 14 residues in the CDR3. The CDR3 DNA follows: TGTGCCAGCAGCAAGCCGGGACAGGGAAACATTCAGTACTTC. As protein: CASSKPGQGNIQYF.

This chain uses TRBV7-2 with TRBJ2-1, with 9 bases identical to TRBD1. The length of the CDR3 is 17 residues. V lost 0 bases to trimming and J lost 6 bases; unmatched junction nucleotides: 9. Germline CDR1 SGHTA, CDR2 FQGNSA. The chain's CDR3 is CASSLAAGTGKTNEQFF. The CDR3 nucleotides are TGTGCCAGCAGCTTAGCCGCGGGGACAGGGAAAACCAATGAGCAGTTCTTC.

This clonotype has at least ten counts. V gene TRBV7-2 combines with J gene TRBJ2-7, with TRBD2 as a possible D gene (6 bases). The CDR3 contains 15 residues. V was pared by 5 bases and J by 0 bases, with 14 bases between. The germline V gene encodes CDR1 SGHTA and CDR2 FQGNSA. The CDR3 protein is CASSRDSTSSYEQYF. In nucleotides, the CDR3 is TGTGCCAGCAGCCGGGACTCGACGAGCTCCTACGAGCAGTACTTC.

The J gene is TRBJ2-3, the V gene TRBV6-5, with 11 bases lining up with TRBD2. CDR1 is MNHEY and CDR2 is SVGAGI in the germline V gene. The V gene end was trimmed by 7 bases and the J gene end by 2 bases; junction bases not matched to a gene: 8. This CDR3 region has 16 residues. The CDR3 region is CASTTNSGGDTDTQYF. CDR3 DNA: TGTGCCAGCACTACTAATAGCGGGGGGGACACAGATACGCAGTATTTT.

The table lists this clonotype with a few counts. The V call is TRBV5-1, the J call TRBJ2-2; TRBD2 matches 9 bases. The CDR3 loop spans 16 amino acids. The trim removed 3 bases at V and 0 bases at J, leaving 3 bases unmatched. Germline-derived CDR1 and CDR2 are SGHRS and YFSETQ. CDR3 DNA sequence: TGCGCCAGCAGCTCACTAGCGGGCGCGAACACCGGGGAGCTGTTTTTT. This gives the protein CASSSLAGANTGELFF.

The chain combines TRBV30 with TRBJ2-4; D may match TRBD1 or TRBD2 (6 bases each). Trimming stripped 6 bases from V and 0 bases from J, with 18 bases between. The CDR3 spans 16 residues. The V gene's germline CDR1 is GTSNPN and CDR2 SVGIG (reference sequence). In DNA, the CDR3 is TGTGCCTGCACGGTCGTGGGGGGCCTAGCCAAAAACATTCAGTACTTC. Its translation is CACTVVGGLAKNIQYF. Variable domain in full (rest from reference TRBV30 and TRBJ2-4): SQTIHQWPATLVQPVGSPLSLECTVEGTSNPNLYWYRQAAGRGLQLLFYSVGIGQISSEVPQNLSASRPQDRQFILSSKKLLLSDSGFYLCACTVVGGLAKNIQYFGAGTRLSVL.

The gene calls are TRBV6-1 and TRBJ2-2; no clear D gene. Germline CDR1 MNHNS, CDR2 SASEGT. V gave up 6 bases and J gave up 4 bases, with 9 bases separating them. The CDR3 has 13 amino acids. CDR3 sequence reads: CASSEHITGELFF. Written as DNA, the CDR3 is TGTGCCAGCAGCGAACATATCACCGGGGAGCTGTTTTTT.

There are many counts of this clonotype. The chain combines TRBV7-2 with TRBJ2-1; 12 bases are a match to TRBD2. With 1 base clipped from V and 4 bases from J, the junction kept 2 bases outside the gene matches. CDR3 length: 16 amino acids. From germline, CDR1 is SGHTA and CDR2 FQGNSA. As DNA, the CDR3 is TGTGCCAGCAGCTTAGGACTAGCGGGAGCGTACAATGAGCAGTTCTTC. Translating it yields CASSLGLAGAYNEQFF. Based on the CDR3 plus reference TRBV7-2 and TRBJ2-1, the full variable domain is GAGVSQSPSNKVTEKGKDVELRCDPISGHTALYWYRQSLGQGLEFLIYFQGNSAPDKSGLPSDRFSAERTGGSVSTLTIQRTQQEDSAVYLCASSLGLAGAYNEQFFGPGTRLTVL.

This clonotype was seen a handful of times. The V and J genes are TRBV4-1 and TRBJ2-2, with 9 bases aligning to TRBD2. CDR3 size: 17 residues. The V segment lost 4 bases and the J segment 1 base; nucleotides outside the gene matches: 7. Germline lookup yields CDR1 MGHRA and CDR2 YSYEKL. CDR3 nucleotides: TGCGCCAGCAGCCTACCTCTAGCGGGACAGAACACCGGGGAGCTGTTTTTT. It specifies CASSLPLAGQNTGELFF.

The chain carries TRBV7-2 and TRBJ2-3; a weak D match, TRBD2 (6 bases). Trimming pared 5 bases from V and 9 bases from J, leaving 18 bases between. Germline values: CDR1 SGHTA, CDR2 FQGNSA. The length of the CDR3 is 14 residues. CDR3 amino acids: CASSPAPGRGTQYF. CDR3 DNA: TGTGCCAGCAGCCCAGCCCCAGGGCGGGGAACGCAGTATTTT.

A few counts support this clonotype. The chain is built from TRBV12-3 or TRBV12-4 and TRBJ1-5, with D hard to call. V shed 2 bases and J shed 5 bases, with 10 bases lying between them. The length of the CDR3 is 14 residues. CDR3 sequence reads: CASSLRAGDQPQHF. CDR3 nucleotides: TGTGCCAGCAGTTTAAGGGCAGGAGATCAGCCCCAGCATTTT.

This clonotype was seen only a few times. Here the CDR3 reads CASMGSRGAMNTEAFF. CDR3 in DNA: TGTGCCAGCATGGGTTCCCGGGGGGCCATGAACACTGAAGCTTTCTTT. The chain combines TRBV27 with TRBJ1-1; TRBD1 is a possible D gene (6 bases). Trimming took off 7 bases at V and 0 bases at J, with 18 bases between the two ends. Per the germline V gene, CDR1 is MNHEY and CDR2 is SMNVEV (reference sequence). This CDR3 contains 16 residues.

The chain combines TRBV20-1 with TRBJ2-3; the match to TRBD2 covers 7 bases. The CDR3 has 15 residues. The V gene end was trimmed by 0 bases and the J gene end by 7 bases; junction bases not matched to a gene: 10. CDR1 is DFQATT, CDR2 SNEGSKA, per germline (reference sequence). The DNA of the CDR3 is TGCAGTGCTAGAGATCAGGGCGGGGGTCGAAATACGCAGTATTTT. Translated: CSARDQGGGRNTQYF.

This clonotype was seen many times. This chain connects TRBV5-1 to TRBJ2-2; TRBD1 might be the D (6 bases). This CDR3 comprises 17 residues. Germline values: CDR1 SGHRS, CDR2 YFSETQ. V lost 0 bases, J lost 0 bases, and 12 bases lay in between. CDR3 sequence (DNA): TGCGCCAGCAGCTTGGGGAACAGGGACCCGAACACCGGGGAGCTGTTTTTT. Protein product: CASSLGNRDPNTGELFF.

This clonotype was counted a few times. The CDR3 DNA is TGCGCCAGCAGCTTTGAGGGGGTCGGGAATCAGCCCCAGCATTTT. This encodes CASSFEGVGNQPQHF. The chain uses TRBV5-1 and TRBJ1-5; maybe TRBD1 (6 bases). This CDR3 comprises 15 residues. The germline V gene has CDR1 SGHRS and CDR2 YFSETQ. Deletions cut 2 bases from V and 4 bases from J, with 13 bases between.

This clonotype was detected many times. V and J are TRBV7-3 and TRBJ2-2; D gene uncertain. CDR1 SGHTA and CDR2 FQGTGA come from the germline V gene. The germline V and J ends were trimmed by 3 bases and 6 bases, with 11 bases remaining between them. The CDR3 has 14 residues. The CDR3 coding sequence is TGTGCCAGCAGCTTCGACGGCCAGTCCGGGGAGCTGTTTTTT. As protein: CASSFDGQSGELFF.

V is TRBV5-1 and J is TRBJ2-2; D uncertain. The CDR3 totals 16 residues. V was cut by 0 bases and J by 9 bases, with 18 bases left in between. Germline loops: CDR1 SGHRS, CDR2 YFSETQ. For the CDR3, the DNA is TGCGCCAGCAGCTTGGAGGGCCCGGGTTCCCTCCGGGAGCTGTTTTTT. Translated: CASSLEGPGSLRELFF.